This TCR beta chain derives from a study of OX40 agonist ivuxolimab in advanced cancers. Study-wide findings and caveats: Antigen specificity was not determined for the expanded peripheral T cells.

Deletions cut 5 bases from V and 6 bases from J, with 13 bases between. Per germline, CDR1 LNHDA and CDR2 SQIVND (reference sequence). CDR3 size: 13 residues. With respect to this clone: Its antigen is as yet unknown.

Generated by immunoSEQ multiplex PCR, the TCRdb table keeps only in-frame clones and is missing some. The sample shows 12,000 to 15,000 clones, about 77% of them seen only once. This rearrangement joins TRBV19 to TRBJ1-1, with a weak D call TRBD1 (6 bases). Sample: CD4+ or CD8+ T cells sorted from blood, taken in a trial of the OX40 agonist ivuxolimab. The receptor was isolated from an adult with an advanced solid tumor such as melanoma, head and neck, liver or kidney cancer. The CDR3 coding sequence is TGTGCCAGTAGTTTATTAAGGGGGGCTGAAGCTTTCTTT. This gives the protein CASSLLRGAEAFF.